What follows are 18 T cell receptor beta chains derived from one specimen sequenced in a study of T cells after yellow fever vaccination. TCRdb called the 5' RACE reads again in MiXCR, with one record for every CDR3 protein. The table includes roughly 240,000 distinct CDR3 sequences, approximately 6.8% detected once. This specimen was CD4+ T cells sorted from PBMCs, taken on the day of the yellow fever booster vaccination. All receptors derive from a man younger than 45 who received the YFV17D yellow fever vaccine.

At least ten counts were recorded for this clonotype. The rearrangement links TRBV5-1 to TRBJ2-5; the match to TRBD1 covers 8 bases. Germline trimming cut 4 bases from V and 4 bases from J; bases unmatched to any gene: 12. Germline values: CDR1 SGHRS, CDR2 YFSETQ. The CDR3 runs 16 residues. The CDR3 region is CASSHGTGVGLETQYF. CDR3 sequence (DNA): TGCGCCAGCAGCCACGGGACAGGAGTCGGTTTAGAGACCCAGTACTTC. Using reference TRBV5-1 and TRBJ2-5 for the parts outside the CDR3, the full variable domain is KAGVTQTPRYLIKTRGQQVTLSCSPISGHRSVSWYQQTPGQGLQFLFEYFSETQRNKGNFPGRFSGRQFSNSRSEMNVSTLELGDSALYLCASSHGTGVGLETQYFGPGTRLLVL.

This clonotype showed up just a few times. This chain connects TRBV29-1 to TRBJ2-7; 11 nucleotides match TRBD2. Unmatched junction bases numbered 4, after V lost 4 bases and J lost 5 bases. The CDR3 contains 13 residues. Germline V CDR1 and CDR2: SQVTM, ANQGSEA. For the CDR3, the DNA is TGCAGCGTTGCGACTAGCGGGACGCACGAGCAGTACTTC. Encoded protein: CSVATSGTHEQYF.

The sample holds a few counts of this clonotype. The chain joins TRBV19 to TRBJ1-2, with a tentative D call TRBD1 (5 bases). The length of the CDR3 is 13 residues. V was trimmed by 5 bases and J by 2 bases, leaving 9 bases between them. The germline CDR1 and CDR2 sequences are LNHDA and SQIVND (reference sequence). This chain's CDR3 is CASSRTRNYGYTF. The CDR3 DNA sequence: TGTGCCAGTAGTCGGACAAGAAACTATGGCTACACCTTC.

This clonotype was recorded a few times. The chain employs TRBV5-1 and TRBJ2-1; 7 bases agree with TRBD2. Unmatched junction bases numbered 6, after V lost 3 bases and J lost 6 bases. The V gene's germline CDR1 is SGHRS and CDR2 YFSETQ. The CDR3 loop spans 14 amino acids. CDR3 DNA sequence: TGCGCCAGCAGCTCGGCGGGAGTGGTCAATGAGCAGTTCTTC. Encoded protein: CASSSAGVVNEQFF. Supplemented by reference TRBV5-1 and TRBJ2-1, the full variable domain reads KAGVTQTPRYLIKTRGQQVTLSCSPISGHRSVSWYQQTPGQGLQFLFEYFSETQRNKGNFPGRFSGRQFSNSRSEMNVSTLELGDSALYLCASSSAGVVNEQFFGPGTRLTVL.

J is TRBJ2-7 and V is TRBV20-1; 8 bases line up with TRBD1. Germline V gene lookup returns CDR1 DFQATT and CDR2 SNEGSKA (reference sequence). Unmatched junction bases numbered 9, after V lost 6 bases and J lost 5 bases. The CDR3 has 13 amino acids. CDR3 loop: CSAIGQGFDEQYF. The CDR3 DNA is TGCAGTGCAATAGGACAGGGTTTCGACGAGCAGTACTTC.

This clonotype was seen more than once but under ten times. The chain joins TRBV20-1 to TRBJ2-3; possible D gene TRBD2, 6 bases. Trimming removed 2 bases from V and 2 bases from J, with 14 bases in between. The CDR3 is made up of 15 amino acids. Germline V lookup: CDR1 DFQATT, CDR2 SNEGSKA (reference sequence). CDR3 DNA: TGCAGTGCTAGACCTGCGGCGGGGTTCACAGATACGCAGTATTTT. The encoded protein is CSARPAAGFTDTQYF.

The chain links TRBV29-1 to TRBJ2-1; a possible D gene is TRBD1 (6 bases). This CDR3 contains 12 residues. Trimming took 7 bases from V and 2 from J, leaving 9 bases between them. Looked up from germline, CDR1 is SQVTM and CDR2 is ANQGSEA. This CDR3 is CSAEGAYNEQFF. The DNA of the CDR3 is TGCAGCGCCGAGGGGGCCTACAATGAGCAGTTCTTC.

This clonotype was found many times. This chain connects TRBV14 to TRBJ1-2; 7 positions match TRBD1. This CDR3 region has 15 residues. Trimming cost V 4 bases and J 2 bases; bases outside gene matches: 7. Germline CDR1 and CDR2: SGHDN and FVKESK. Here the CDR3 reads CASSPPGQKNYGYTF. The CDR3 DNA follows: TGTGCCAGCAGCCCTCCGGGACAGAAAAACTATGGCTACACCTTC.

The V and J genes are TRBV20-1 and TRBJ2-1; 8 bases fit TRBD2. CDR1 DFQATT and CDR2 SNEGSKA come from the germline V gene (reference sequence). The CDR3 has 13 amino acids. The V and J ends lost 3 bases and 8 bases, in that order; junction bases with no gene match: 6. CDR3 coding DNA: TGCAGTGCTAGGAGCGGGAGCCTCGATGAGCAGTTCTTC. This translates into CSARSGSLDEQFF.

In its sample, this clonotype was seen many times. The chain carries TRBV20-1 and TRBJ1-4; TRBD1 aligns across 8 bases. CDR1 is DFQATT and CDR2 is SNEGSKA in the germline V gene (reference sequence). The CDR3 totals 14 residues. V lost 2 bases, J lost 5 bases, and 4 bases stayed unmatched. The CDR3 DNA sequence: TGCAGTGCTAGATCTTGGGACAGGAATGAAAAACTGTTTTTT. This encodes CSARSWDRNEKLFF.

This clonotype occurred a few times. The chain links TRBV5-1 to TRBJ2-5; 7 bases agree with TRBD1. The trim removed 0 bases at V and 5 bases at J, leaving 4 bases unmatched. Germline lookup yields CDR1 SGHRS and CDR2 YFSETQ. This CDR3 has 14 amino acids. The CDR3 here is CASSLAQTGETQYF. The CDR3 DNA is TGCGCCAGCAGCTTGGCCCAGACAGGGGAGACCCAGTACTTC.

At least ten counts were recorded for this clonotype. The chain is built from TRBV12-3 or TRBV12-4 and TRBJ1-2, with TRBD1 as a possible D gene (5 bases). V lost 5 bases, J lost 7 bases, and 14 bases lay in between. The CDR3 is 13 amino acids. Here the CDR3 DNA reads TGTGCCAGCAGTGTGACAGATCAGGGTGGCTACACCTTC. Amino acids: CASSVTDQGGYTF.

The rearrangement uses TRBV7-2 and TRBJ1-2; D is unclear. This CDR3 region has 14 residues. CDR1 and CDR2 from the germline V gene are SGHTA and FQGNSA. The ends were cut back, 1 base at V and 1 base at J, with 7 bases in the middle. CDR3 loop: CASSLGAVNYGYTF. CDR3 nucleotide sequence: TGTGCCAGCAGCTTAGGGGCAGTTAACTATGGCTACACCTTC.

This clonotype was recorded a few times. This chain connects TRBV9 to TRBJ2-4, with TRBD2 matching over 8 bases. CDR3 length equals 16 residues. The germline CDR1 and CDR2 sequences are SGDLS and YYNGEE. J lost 5 bases, V lost 4 bases, and 11 bases had no gene match. Here the CDR3 reads CASSPYPGLVENIQYF. The DNA of the CDR3 is TGTGCCAGCAGCCCTTATCCGGGACTAGTCGAAAACATTCAGTACTTC.

This clonotype has a handful of counts. The rearrangement uses TRBV29-1 and TRBJ2-5; tentative D call: TRBD2 (5 bases). The CDR3 has 12 amino acids. Germline V gene lookup returns CDR1 SQVTM and CDR2 ANQGSEA. Trimming stripped 4 bases from V and 5 bases from J, with 11 bases between. CDR3 coding DNA: TGCAGCGTTGTGGGTAGCGTTGAGACCCAGTACTTC. As protein: CSVVGSVETQYF.

This clonotype was found many times. V is TRBV7-8 and J is TRBJ2-3, with 10 bases lining up with TRBD1. There are 16 residues in the CDR3. Germline values: CDR1 SGHVS, CDR2 FQNEAQ. Trimming cost V 4 bases and J 6 bases; bases outside gene matches: 10. The CDR3 bases are TGTGCCAGCAGCTCCCGACAGGGGGCAGGACTCGATACGCAGTATTTT. It codes for CASSSRQGAGLDTQYF.

This clonotype was seen ten or more times. The chain joins TRBV12-3 or TRBV12-4 to TRBJ2-5, with D possibly being TRBD2 (5 bases). The CDR3 contains 15 residues. Trimming shortened V by 1 base and J by 7 bases, and 16 bases separated the two germline ends. The DNA of the CDR3 is TGTGCCAGCAGTTTAGACGGACCCCGTCGGGGGACCCAGTACTTC. It translates to CASSLDGPRRGTQYF.

The V gene is TRBV29-1, the J gene TRBJ2-7; D unresolved. Trimming shortened V by 7 bases and J by 1 base, and 14 bases separated the two germline ends. The CDR3 extends over 13 amino acids. Germline V gene sequence: CDR1 SQVTM, CDR2 ANQGSEA. CDR3 nucleotide sequence: TGCAGCGCCCTCCTTGTAACTTCCTACGAGCAGTACTTC. This translates into CSALLVTSYEQYF.